This entry is about one T cell receptor (beta chain). Its target is not known. The ends were cut back, 1 base at V and 0 bases at J, with 7 bases in the middle. The germline gives CDR1 SGHDT, CDR2 YYEEEE. The CDR3 totals 14 residues. Produced via immunoSEQ multiplex PCR; TCRdb's table is partial and in-frame only. The sample has some 130,000 clones, roughly three quarters seen once. The data were taken from a study of cytotoxic CD8 clonotypes in ibrutinib-treated CLL. For the study at large: Once treatment had gone on for a median of around eleven months, range 6 to 36, response samples were drawn. Average yields of approximately 260,000 productive templates and about 97,000 productive rearrangements characterized the samples. Findings and caveats of the study: Under treatment, the uncommon public clonotypes either contracted or remained stable. At ibrutinib response, clonality increased, and at progression it declined back toward baseline.

This receptor was identified in a human donor with chronic lymphocytic leukemia. V gene TRBV5-6 combines with J gene TRBJ1-2, with unresolved D. The sequencing here drew on PBMCs, taken after 24 months of ibrutinib treatment. For the CDR3, the DNA is TGTGCCAGCAGCTTGTTCAGTGCTAACTATGGCTACACCTTC. Translating gives CASSLFSANYGYTF.